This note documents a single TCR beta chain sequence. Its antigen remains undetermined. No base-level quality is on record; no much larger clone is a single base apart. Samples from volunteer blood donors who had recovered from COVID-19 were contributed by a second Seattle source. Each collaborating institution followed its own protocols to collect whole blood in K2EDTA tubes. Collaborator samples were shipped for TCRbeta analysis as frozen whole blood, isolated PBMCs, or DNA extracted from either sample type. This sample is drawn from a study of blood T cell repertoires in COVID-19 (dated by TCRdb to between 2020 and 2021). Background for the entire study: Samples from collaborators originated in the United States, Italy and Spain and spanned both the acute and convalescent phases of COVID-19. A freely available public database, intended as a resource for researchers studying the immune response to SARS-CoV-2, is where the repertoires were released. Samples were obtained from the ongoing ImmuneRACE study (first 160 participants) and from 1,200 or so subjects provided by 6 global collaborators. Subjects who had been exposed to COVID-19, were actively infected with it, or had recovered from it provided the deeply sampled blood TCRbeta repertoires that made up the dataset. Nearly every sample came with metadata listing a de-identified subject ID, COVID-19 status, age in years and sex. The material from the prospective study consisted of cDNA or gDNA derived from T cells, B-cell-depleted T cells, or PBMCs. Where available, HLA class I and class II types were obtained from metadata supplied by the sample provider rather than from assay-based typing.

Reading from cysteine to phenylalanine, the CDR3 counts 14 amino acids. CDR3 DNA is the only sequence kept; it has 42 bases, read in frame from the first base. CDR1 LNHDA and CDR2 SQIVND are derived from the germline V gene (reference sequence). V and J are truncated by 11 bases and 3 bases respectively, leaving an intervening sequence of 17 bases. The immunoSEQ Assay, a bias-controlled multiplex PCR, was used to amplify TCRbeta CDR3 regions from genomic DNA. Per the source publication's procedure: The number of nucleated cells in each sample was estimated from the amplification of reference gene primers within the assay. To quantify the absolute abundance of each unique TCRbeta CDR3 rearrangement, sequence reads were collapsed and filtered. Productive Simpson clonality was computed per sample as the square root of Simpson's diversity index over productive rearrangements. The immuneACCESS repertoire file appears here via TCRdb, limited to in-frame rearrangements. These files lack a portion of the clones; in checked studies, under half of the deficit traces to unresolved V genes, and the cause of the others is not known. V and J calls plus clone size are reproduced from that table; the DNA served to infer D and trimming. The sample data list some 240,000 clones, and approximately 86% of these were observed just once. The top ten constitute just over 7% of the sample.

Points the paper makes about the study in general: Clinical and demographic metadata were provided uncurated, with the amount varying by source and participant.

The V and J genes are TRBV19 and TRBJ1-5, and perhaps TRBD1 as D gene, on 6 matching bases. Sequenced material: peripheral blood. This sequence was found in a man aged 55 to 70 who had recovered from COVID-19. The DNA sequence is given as TGTGCCGCCCGGACAGCGGGACCCAATCAGCCCCAGCATTTT. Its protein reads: CAARTAGPNQPQHF.